The 9 T cell receptor beta chains given below trace back to one sample, sequenced in a study of blood T cell repertoires in COVID-19. The method was immunoSEQ multiplex PCR; TCRdb's version includes in-frame clones alone and lacks a portion of them. The table has tens of thousands of clones, around three quarters seen once; the top ten hold around 27%. The sample consisted of peripheral blood. The receptors were gathered from a man aged 55 to 70 with active or convalescent COVID-19.

This clone came up a few times. The gene calls are TRBV7-8 and TRBJ1-1; tentative D call: TRBD1 (5 bases). V lost 4 bases to trimming and J lost 10 bases, with 10 bases between them. Germline values: CDR1 SGHVS, CDR2 FQNEAQ. CDR3 size: 11 residues. CDR3 region: CASSWGLLAFF. Here the CDR3 DNA reads TGTGCCAGCAGCTGGGGACTCCTAGCTTTCTTT.

This chain links TRBV28 with TRBJ2-7; 10 bases map to TRBD1. Germline lookup yields CDR1 MDHEN and CDR2 SYDVKM. This CDR3 has 13 amino acids. V lost 5 bases, J lost 4 bases, and 2 bases stayed unmatched. In nucleotides, the CDR3 is TGTGCCAGCAGTCGGACAGGGGGTTACGAGCAGTACTTC. This codes for CASSRTGGYEQYF.

This clone was seen a few times. The chain joins TRBV7-3 to TRBJ1-1; D may be TRBD1 (5 bases). V was pared by 2 bases and J by 2 bases, with 12 bases between. The CDR3 sequence is 15 residues long. Germline V CDR1 and CDR2: SGHTA, FQGTGA. This CDR3 reads CASSLSATANTEAFF. The CDR3, as DNA: TGTGCCAGCAGCTTATCCGCGACAGCCAACACTGAAGCTTTCTTT. The whole variable domain, filled in from reference TRBV7-3 and TRBJ1-1, reads GAGVSQTPSNKVTEKGKYVELRCDPISGHTALYWYRQSLGQGPEFLIYFQGTGAADDSGLPNDRFFAVRPEGSVSTLKIQRTERGDSAVYLCASSLSATANTEAFFGQGTRLTVV.

The rearrangement uses TRBV11-2 and TRBJ2-3; possible D gene TRBD2, 5 bases. CDR3 size: 15 residues. Per the germline V gene, CDR1 is SGHAT and CDR2 is FQNNGV. V was shortened by 1 base and J by 4 bases, with 12 bases between the two germline ends. The CDR3 nucleotides are TGTGCCAGCAGCTTAGCCCCAAACGGGGCAGATACGCAGTATTTT. Its translation is CASSLAPNGADTQYF.

The chain uses TRBV7-6 and TRBJ2-3; tentatively, D is TRBD2 (10 bases). The CDR3 extends over 20 amino acids. Deletions cut 2 bases from V and 2 bases from J, with 26 bases between. The V gene's germline CDR1 is SGHVS and CDR2 FNYEAQ. CDR3 bases: TGTGCCAGCAGCTTATTGGGACAGGGAGTTAGCGGGGGGTACACAGATACGCAGTATTTT. Its protein is CASSLLGQGVSGGYTDTQYF. The full variable domain, its missing parts supplied by reference TRBV7-6 and TRBJ2-3, is GAGVSQSPRYKVTKRGQDVALRCDPISGHVSLYWYRQALGQGPEFLTYFNYEAQQDKSGLPNDRFSAERPEGSISTLTIQRTEQRDSAMYRCASSLLGQGVSGGYTDTQYFGPGTRLTVL.

The chain joins TRBV5-1 to TRBJ2-3, with a tentative D call TRBD2 (6 bases). Per the germline V gene, CDR1 is SGHRS and CDR2 is YFSETQ. V was trimmed by 2 bases and J by 1 base, leaving 11 bases between them. The CDR3 totals 15 residues. The CDR3 loop is CASSLDPGGTDTQYF. The DNA for the CDR3 is TGCGCCAGCAGCTTAGACCCGGGGGGCACAGATACGCAGTATTTT.

The V call is TRBV7-2, the J call TRBJ2-1, with a weak D call TRBD2 (6 bases). V was clipped by 1 base and J by 6 bases, with 10 bases between them. The CDR3 consists of 14 residues. Germline-derived CDR1 and CDR2 are SGHTA and FQGNSA. CDR3 sequence (DNA): TGTGCCAGCAGCTTAGGGGCTAGCGCCAATGAGCAGTTCTTC. This sequence encodes CASSLGASANEQFF.

V usage is TRBV28 and J usage is TRBJ1-1; possibly TRBD1 for D (5 bases). Germline V gives CDR1 MDHEN, CDR2 SYDVKM. This CDR3 contains 14 residues. V was shortened by 7 bases and J by 0 bases, with 12 bases between the two germline ends. CDR3 in amino acids: CASTQAGMNTEAFF. The CDR3, as DNA: TGTGCCAGCACCCAGGCAGGGATGAACACTGAAGCTTTCTTT. The entire variable domain, with the rest obtained from reference TRBV28 and TRBJ1-1, is as follows: DVKVTQSSRYLVKRTGEKVFLECVQDMDHENMFWYRQDPGLGLRLIYFSYDVKMKEKGDIPEGYSVSREKKERFSLILESASTNQTSMYLCASTQAGMNTEAFFGQGTRLTVV.

The chain links TRBV27 to TRBJ2-7; TRBD1 aligns across 8 bases. The germline V gene has CDR1 MNHEY and CDR2 SMNVEV (reference sequence). After removal of 6 bases from V and 4 bases from J, the junction contained 2 bases not matched to a gene. CDR3 size: 12 residues. For the CDR3, the DNA is TGTGCCAGCAGCACAGGGGGGTACGAGCAGTACTTC. Its translation: CASSTGGYEQYF.